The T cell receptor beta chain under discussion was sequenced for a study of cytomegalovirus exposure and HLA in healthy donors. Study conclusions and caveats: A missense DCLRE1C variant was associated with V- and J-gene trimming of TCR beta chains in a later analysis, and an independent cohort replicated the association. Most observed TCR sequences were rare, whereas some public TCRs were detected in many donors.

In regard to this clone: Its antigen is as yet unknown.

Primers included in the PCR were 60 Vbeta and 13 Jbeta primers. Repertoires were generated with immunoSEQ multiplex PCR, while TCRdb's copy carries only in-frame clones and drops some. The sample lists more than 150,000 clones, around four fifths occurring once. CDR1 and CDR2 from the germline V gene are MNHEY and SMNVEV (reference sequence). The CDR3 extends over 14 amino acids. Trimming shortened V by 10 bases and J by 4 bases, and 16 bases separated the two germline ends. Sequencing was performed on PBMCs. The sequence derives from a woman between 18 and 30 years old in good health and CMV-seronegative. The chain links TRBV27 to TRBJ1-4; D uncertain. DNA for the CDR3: TGTGCCACCTCCGACCCAGGTCGTAATGAAAAACTGTTTTTT. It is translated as CATSDPGRNEKLFF.